These 17 T cell receptor beta chains came from one sample sequenced in a study of T cell responses to AZD1222 COVID-19 vaccine. Produced via immunoSEQ multiplex PCR; TCRdb's table is partial and in-frame only. The repertoire includes 70,000 or so clones, 60% to 85% of them detected once, and around 25% sits in the top ten. The sequences come from peripheral blood, collected on day 0 of MenACWY control vaccination. Source of these receptors: an adult in good health.

The V gene is TRBV7-2, the J gene TRBJ2-5, with 8 bases matching TRBD2. CDR1 is SGHTA and CDR2 is FQGNSA in the germline V gene. CDR3 length: 15 residues. Trimming took 5 bases from V and 5 from J; bases not matched to a gene: 10. CDR3 in DNA: TGTGCCAGCAGCCCCAGTACCGGGAGGGGGGAGACCCAGTACTTC. Amino acid sequence: CASSPSTGRGETQYF.

The genes are TRBV19 and TRBJ1-2, with TRBD1 matching over 9 bases. This CDR3 region has 14 residues. Germline V gene sequence: CDR1 LNHDA, CDR2 SQIVND (reference sequence). The V and J ends lost 5 bases and 10 bases, in that order; junction bases with no gene match: 11. The CDR3 coding sequence is TGTGCCAGTAGTTTAAACCGGGACAGGGCGTACTACACCTTC. Its translation: CASSLNRDRAYYTF.

About this clone itself: The junction does not match germline at one end; this may be a read error. The rearrangement links TRBV23-1 to TRBJ1-2; D may be TRBD1 (5 bases). TRBV23-1 is filed as an ORF, its function uncertain. The CDR3 is made up of 15 amino acids. The CDR3 loop reads CASSQSATENYGYTF. The CDR3 region has the DNA TGCGCCAGCAGTCAATCAGCGACAGAAAACTATGGCTACACTTTC.

This clone was seen just once. CDR3 bases: TGTGCCAGCAGCCAAGGGTCGGTAGGGGTCGGTCAGCCCCAGCATTTT. It encodes CASSQGSVGVGQPQHF. The chain couples TRBV3-1 (or the pseudogene TRBV3-2) to TRBJ1-5; TRBD1 is a possible D gene (5 bases). The ends were cut back, 1 base at V and 6 bases at J, with 16 bases in the middle. CDR1 LGHDT and CDR2 YNNKEL come from the germline V gene (reference sequence). The CDR3 is made up of 16 amino acids.

The J gene is TRBJ1-2, the V gene TRBV11-2; D uncertain. CDR3 length: 13 residues. Trimming cost V 5 bases and J 5 bases, with 12 bases left between them. Germline V gives CDR1 SGHAT, CDR2 FQNNGV. For the CDR3, the DNA is TGTGCCAGCAGCCCACGGCGGGAGTATGGCTACACCTTC. Residues: CASSPRREYGYTF.

This clone was detected only a few times. The chain combines TRBV6-5 with TRBJ2-5, with 9 bases lining up with TRBD2. The CDR3 spans 13 residues. Germline V lookup: CDR1 MNHEY, CDR2 SVGAGI. Trimming took 8 bases from V and 5 from J; bases not matched to a gene: 6. CDR3 bases: TGTGCCAGCGGCCTAGCGGGGAAGGAGACCCAGTACTTC. Protein product: CASGLAGKETQYF.

The chain links TRBV7-8 to TRBJ1-1, with a possible D match to TRBD1 (5 bases). Trimming shortened V by 2 bases and J by 11 bases, and 18 bases separated the two germline ends. Germline CDR1 SGHVS, CDR2 FQNEAQ. This CDR3 comprises 14 residues. CDR3 loop: CASSLSRDPGGAFF. The CDR3 DNA sequence: TGTGCCAGCAGCTTAAGTAGGGACCCCGGAGGGGCTTTCTTT.

The rearrangement joins TRBV19 to TRBJ1-5; 7 nucleotides agree with TRBD1. The CDR3 is 16 residues long. Germline V gene sequence: CDR1 LNHDA, CDR2 SQIVND (reference sequence). V lost 6 bases to trimming and J lost 3 bases; unmatched junction nucleotides: 11. CDR3 nucleotide sequence: TGTGCCAGTAGCCCCTCGGAAGGGGGCTTCAATCAGCCCCAGCATTTT. It translates to CASSPSEGGFNQPQHF.

The V call is TRBV29-1, the J call TRBJ2-3, with D tentatively TRBD1 (6 bases). The germline V gene has CDR1 SQVTM and CDR2 ANQGSEA. V lost 4 bases and J lost 2, with 22 bases in between. The CDR3 is 17 residues long. The CDR3, as DNA: TGCAGCGTTGGGAGGACACCCCCGGGACACCTCACAGATACGCAGTATTTT. Translated: CSVGRTPPGHLTDTQYF.

The chain has TRBV7-9 and TRBJ1-4; tentatively, D is TRBD1 (5 bases). Trimming pared 3 bases from V and 7 bases from J, leaving 9 bases between. The CDR3 extends over 13 amino acids. The germline CDR1 and CDR2 sequences are SEHNR and FQNEAQ (reference sequence). This CDR3 is CASSFQGGEKLFF. For the CDR3, the DNA is TGTGCCAGCAGCTTCCAGGGCGGTGAAAAACTGTTTTTT.

The V call is TRBV7-9, the J call TRBJ1-2; 9 nucleotides align to TRBD1. CDR3 length: 16 amino acids. Per germline, CDR1 SEHNR and CDR2 FQNEAQ (reference sequence). J was trimmed by 6 bases and V by 5 bases; bases with no gene match: 13. The DNA for the CDR3 is TGTGCCAGCAGCCCCTCCTCAGGGACAGGGCCCGATGGCTACACCTTC. Translated: CASSPSSGTGPDGYTF.

The chain combines TRBV5-1 with TRBJ1-1; no firm D call. This CDR3 region has 14 residues. Germline V CDR1 and CDR2: SGHRS, YFSETQ. V was trimmed by 0 bases and J by 3 bases, leaving 9 bases between them. The CDR3: CASSLGVADTEAFF. The CDR3, as DNA: TGCGCCAGCAGCTTGGGGGTTGCCGACACTGAAGCTTTCTTT.

The V and J genes are TRBV7-9 and TRBJ2-5; 7 bases match TRBD2. This CDR3 has 14 amino acids. Trimming cost V 1 base and J 7 bases; bases outside gene matches: 6. Germline V gene lookup returns CDR1 SEHNR and CDR2 FQNEAQ (reference sequence). CDR3 loop: CASSLGGLSGTQYF. The DNA of the CDR3 is TGTGCCAGCAGCTTAGGGGGACTATCGGGGACCCAGTACTTC. Combining the CDR3 with reference TRBV7-9 and TRBJ2-5 gives the whole variable domain DTGVSQNPRHKITKRGQNVTFRCDPISEHNRLYWYRQTLGQGPEFLTYFQNEAQLEKSRLLSDRFSAERPKGSFSTLEIQRTEQGDSAMYLCASSLGGLSGTQYFGPGTRLLVL.

This chain connects TRBV19 to TRBJ2-3; unclear D gene. V gave up 5 bases and J gave up 6 bases, with 21 bases separating them. CDR3 size: 16 residues. The germline V gene has CDR1 LNHDA and CDR2 SQIVND (reference sequence). The CDR3 DNA reads as TGTGCCAGTAGTCCCCAGAGGCCCGCGATCCCGGATACGCAGTATTTT. Its translation: CASSPQRPAIPDTQYF.

The rearrangement joins TRBV6-5 to TRBJ1-2; D is unresolved. The germline V gene encodes CDR1 MNHEY and CDR2 SVGAGI. The germline V and J ends were trimmed by 5 bases and 4 bases, with 8 bases remaining between them. The CDR3 is 12 residues long. The CDR3 DNA follows: TGTGCCAGCAGTCTCCTCTCCTATGGCTACACCTTC. Translation: CASSLLSYGYTF.

This chain joins TRBV5-1 and TRBJ2-1; possible D gene TRBD1, 6 bases. The germline CDR1 and CDR2 sequences are SGHRS and YFSETQ. The CDR3 length is 14 residues. The V gene lost 0 bases and the J gene lost 6 bases, with 10 bases spanning the gap. The CDR3 DNA follows: TGCGCCAGCAGCTTGGGCAGGGGATTCAATGAGCAGTTCTTC. This translates into CASSLGRGFNEQFF.

In this sample, this clone turned up once. V gene TRBV5-1 combines with J gene TRBJ1-1; D is undetermined. Between the trimmed V and J ends, which lost 0 bases and 1 base, there was a span of 7 bases. The germline V gene encodes CDR1 SGHRS and CDR2 YFSETQ. The CDR3 consists of 14 residues. CDR3 sequence: CASSLEFRNTEAFF. Here the CDR3 DNA reads TGCGCCAGCAGCTTGGAGTTCAGGAACACTGAAGCTTTCTTT.